The text below deals with one T cell receptor (beta chain). Its antigen is unknown. This specimen comes from a study of response to subunit inactivated influenza vaccine. General study results and limits: It was suggested by the authors that few new T cells are recruited by each seasonal influenza vaccination.

Germline CDR1 is SQVTM and CDR2 is ANQGSEA. This CDR3 is 14 amino acids long. Trimming shortened V by 4 bases and J by 2 bases, and 12 bases separated the two germline ends. TCRdb re-analysed the RT-PCR reads in MiXCR, keeping a single row per CDR3 protein. The sample contains about 700,000 distinct CDR3 sequences, 14% of which appear only once. This receptor was taken from a man in his fifties who received an inactivated influenza vaccine. The sample was PBMCs from blood, taken 14 days before vaccination. The rearrangement links TRBV29-1 to TRBJ1-5; D remains ambiguous. This chain's CDR3 is CSVGEHEGNQPQHF. CDR3 coding DNA: TGCAGCGTTGGGGAGCATGAGGGCAATCAGCCCCAGCATTTT.